A single sample is the source of the 19 T cell receptor beta chains below, sequenced in a study of blood T cell repertoires in COVID-19. Generated by immunoSEQ multiplex PCR, the TCRdb table keeps only in-frame clones and is missing some. The sample contains some 120,000 clones, less than 90% of which appear only once. The sample consisted of peripheral blood. Receptors originate from a man aged 25 to 45 with acute or convalescent COVID-19.

V is TRBV19 and J is TRBJ2-4, with TRBD1 matching 9 bases. The CDR3 spans 20 residues. Germline V CDR1 and CDR2: LNHDA, SQIVND (reference sequence). The J segment lost 0 bases and the V segment lost 4 bases, leaving 16 bases of the junction unmatched. The CDR3 spells CASSTTQGALGTLAKNIQYF. The CDR3, as DNA: TGTGCCAGTAGTACTACACAGGGGGCCCTAGGAACGCTAGCCAAAAACATTCAGTACTTC.

The V call is TRBV3-1 (or the pseudogene TRBV3-2), the J call TRBJ1-6; 8 bases align to TRBD1. The CDR3 is made up of 18 amino acids. J lost 7 bases, V lost 0 bases, and 11 bases had no gene match. CDR1 and CDR2 (germline): LGHDT, YNNKEL (reference sequence). CDR3 sequence (DNA): TGTGCCAGCAGCCAAGATCTCAGCCCGGGACAGGAGAATTCACCCCTCCACTTT. As protein: CASSQDLSPGQENSPLHF.

The chain combines TRBV24-1 with TRBJ2-1; D is possibly TRBD2 (6 bases). Trimming cost V 3 bases and J 7 bases, with 6 bases left between them. CDR3 length: 12 amino acids. Germline V gene lookup returns CDR1 KGHDR and CDR2 SFDVKD. The CDR3 nucleotides read TGTGCCACCAGTGATGGGGGGAATGAGCAGTTCTTC. Its translation is CATSDGGNEQFF.

V usage is TRBV30 and J usage is TRBJ2-1; D may be TRBD2 (6 bases). The CDR3 loop spans 15 amino acids. The germline V and J ends were trimmed by 2 bases and 2 bases, with 13 bases remaining between them. Germline CDR1 is GTSNPN and CDR2 is SVGIG (reference sequence). This chain's CDR3 is CAWSIWDSTYNEQFF. The CDR3 nucleotides are TGTGCCTGGAGTATATGGGACTCAACCTACAATGAGCAGTTCTTC.

The chain uses TRBV6-5 and TRBJ1-1; D not resolved. The CDR3 loop spans 12 amino acids. Germline V gene sequence: CDR1 MNHEY, CDR2 SVGAGI. Between the trimmed V and J ends, which lost 5 bases and 11 bases, there was a span of 15 bases. The DNA of the CDR3 is TGTGCCAGCAGTCCGGAGGCCCCGGGGGCTTTCTTT. Encoded protein: CASSPEAPGAFF.

J is TRBJ1-4 and V is TRBV5-5; D uncertain. V gave up 0 bases and J gave up 7 bases, with 16 bases separating them. Germline CDR1 is SGHKS and CDR2 is YYEKEE (reference sequence). The CDR3 covers 16 residues. The CDR3 sequence is CASSLVPLPRGEKLFF. The CDR3 bases are TGTGCCAGCAGCTTGGTCCCTCTACCCCGAGGTGAAAAACTGTTTTTT.

This sequence joins TRBV5-1 and TRBJ2-1; 8 bases fit TRBD2. J was trimmed by 3 bases and V by 4 bases; bases with no gene match: 3. Looked up from germline, CDR1 is SGHRS and CDR2 is YFSETQ. The CDR3 is made up of 14 amino acids. For the CDR3, the DNA is TGCGCCAGCAGCCTAGCGGGTTACTACAATGAGCAGTTCTTC. Translating gives CASSLAGYYNEQFF.

The chain employs TRBV4-2 and TRBJ2-1; TRBD2 aligns across 12 bases. This CDR3 spans 17 amino acids. V dropped 4 bases and J dropped 3; count of bases not matched to a gene: 7. Looked up from germline, CDR1 is LGHNA and CDR2 is YNFKEQ. CDR3 residues: CASSLRTSGDLYNEQFF. The DNA of the CDR3 is TGTGCCAGCAGCCTTCGGACTAGCGGGGATCTCTACAATGAGCAGTTCTTC.

The chain carries TRBV9 and TRBJ2-2, with 7 bases identical to TRBD1. Looked up from germline, CDR1 is SGDLS and CDR2 is YYNGEE. J lost 6 bases, V lost 2 bases, and 7 bases had no gene match. This CDR3 is 15 amino acids long. The CDR3 here is CASSVNRGSPGELFF. DNA of the CDR3: TGTGCCAGCAGCGTTAACAGGGGAAGCCCCGGGGAGCTGTTTTTT.

This clone was detected a few times. This sequence joins TRBV27 and TRBJ2-1; a weak D match, TRBD2 (5 bases). The length of the CDR3 is 15 residues. CDR1 is MNHEY and CDR2 is SMNVEV in the germline V gene (reference sequence). Deletions cut 2 bases from V and 2 bases from J, with 10 bases between. CDR3 amino acids: CASSLRADPYNEQFF. For the CDR3, the DNA is TGTGCCAGCAGTTTAAGAGCGGACCCCTACAATGAGCAGTTCTTC.

This chain uses TRBV7-8 with TRBJ2-3; 8 nucleotides match TRBD2. Germline CDR1 is SGHVS and CDR2 is FQNEAQ. The CDR3 contains 16 residues. The V segment lost 0 bases and the J segment 6 bases; nucleotides outside the gene matches: 8. DNA for the CDR3: TGTGCCAGCAGCTTAGCGGAGCGGGGGATGGAGGATACGCAGTATTTT. Residues: CASSLAERGMEDTQYF.

The chain joins TRBV2 to TRBJ2-1; D is unclear. Germline assignment: CDR1 SNHLY and CDR2 FYNNEI. This CDR3 comprises 14 residues. The ends were cut back, 3 bases at V and 0 bases at J, with 6 bases in the middle. CDR3 sequence (DNA): TGTGCCAGCAGTGACGTTAGCTCCTACAATGAGCAGTTCTTC. Amino acid sequence: CASSDVSSYNEQFF.

V gene TRBV5-1 combines with J gene TRBJ2-7; perhaps TRBD2 as D (5 bases). This CDR3 has 13 amino acids. Germline-derived CDR1 and CDR2 are SGHRS and YFSETQ. The V end lost 3 bases, the J end lost 4 bases, and 11 bases lay between the germline ends. The CDR3 sequence is CASSYPGTYEQYF. In DNA, the CDR3 is TGCGCCAGCAGCTATCCGGGAACGTACGAGCAGTACTTC. Full variable domain (outside the CDR3, taken from reference TRBV5-1 and TRBJ2-7): KAGVTQTPRYLIKTRGQQVTLSCSPISGHRSVSWYQQTPGQGLQFLFEYFSETQRNKGNFPGRFSGRQFSNSRSEMNVSTLELGDSALYLCASSYPGTYEQYFGPGTRLTVT.

This sequence joins TRBV25-1 and TRBJ2-3, with D perhaps TRBD2 (7 bases). This CDR3 is built from 15 residues. Germline V gene data show CDR1 as MGHDK and CDR2 as SYGVNS. With 1 base removed from V and 6 bases from J, the gap between germline ends came to 14 bases. The CDR3 protein is CASSEFAGAGDTQYF. The CDR3 region has the DNA TGTGCCAGCAGTGAATTTGCGGGGGCCGGGGATACGCAGTATTTT. The variable domain in full, with the rest retrieved from reference TRBV25-1 and TRBJ2-3, is EADIYQTPRYLVIGTGKKITLECSQTMGHDKMYWYQQDPGMELHLIHYSYGVNSTEKGDLSSESTVSRIRTEHFPLTLESARPSHTSQYLCASSEFAGAGDTQYFGPGTRLTVL.

The DNA for the CDR3 is TGTGCCAGCAGTCCCACCTCGGAGGAAAAACTGTTTTTT. Protein sequence: CASSPTSEEKLFF. J is TRBJ1-4 and V is TRBV6-2 or TRBV6-3; D is unclear. The ends were cut back, 5 bases at V and 8 bases at J, with 12 bases in the middle. The CDR3 is 13 amino acids. Germline loops: CDR1 MNHEY, CDR2 SVGEGT.

V is TRBV7-9 and J is TRBJ1-2, with TRBD1 identical over 8 bases. This CDR3 has 12 amino acids. The V and J ends lost 5 bases and 9 bases, in that order; junction bases with no gene match: 5. Germline-derived CDR1 and CDR2 are SEHNR and FQNEAQ (reference sequence). The CDR3: CASSGQGVSYTF. DNA of the CDR3: TGTGCCAGCAGCGGACAGGGAGTGAGCTACACCTTC.

The CDR3 sequence is CASRMNLATGELFF. The CDR3 DNA follows: TGTGCCAGCAGGATGAATCTAGCAACCGGGGAGCTGTTTTTT. This chain links TRBV2 with TRBJ2-2; a possible D gene is TRBD2 (5 bases). Per germline, CDR1 SNHLY and CDR2 FYNNEI. The ends were cut back, 6 bases at V and 5 bases at J, with 13 bases in the middle. The CDR3 runs 14 residues.

The genes are TRBV4-1 and TRBJ1-2, with a possible D match to TRBD1 (5 bases). The ends were cut back, 0 bases at V and 8 bases at J, with 16 bases in the middle. The CDR3 runs 15 residues. The germline V gene encodes CDR1 MGHRA and CDR2 YSYEKL. The CDR3 sequence: CASSQEGASMGGYTF. The CDR3 bases are TGCGCCAGCAGCCAAGAAGGGGCATCTATGGGGGGCTACACCTTC.

The V call is TRBV30, the J call TRBJ1-2; a possible D gene is TRBD1 (6 bases). V was pared by 0 bases and J by 7 bases, with 12 bases between. This CDR3 spans 13 amino acids. CDR1 is GTSNPN, CDR2 SVGIG, per germline (reference sequence). The CDR3 reads CAWSVGGAGGYTF. In DNA, the CDR3 is TGTGCCTGGAGTGTAGGGGGGGCAGGTGGCTACACCTTC. Full variable domain (remainder filled in from reference TRBV30 and TRBJ1-2): SQTIHQWPATLVQPVGSPLSLECTVEGTSNPNLYWYRQAAGRGLQLLFYSVGIGQISSEVPQNLSASRPQDRQFILSSKKLLLSDSGFYLCAWSVGGAGGYTFGSGTRLTVV.